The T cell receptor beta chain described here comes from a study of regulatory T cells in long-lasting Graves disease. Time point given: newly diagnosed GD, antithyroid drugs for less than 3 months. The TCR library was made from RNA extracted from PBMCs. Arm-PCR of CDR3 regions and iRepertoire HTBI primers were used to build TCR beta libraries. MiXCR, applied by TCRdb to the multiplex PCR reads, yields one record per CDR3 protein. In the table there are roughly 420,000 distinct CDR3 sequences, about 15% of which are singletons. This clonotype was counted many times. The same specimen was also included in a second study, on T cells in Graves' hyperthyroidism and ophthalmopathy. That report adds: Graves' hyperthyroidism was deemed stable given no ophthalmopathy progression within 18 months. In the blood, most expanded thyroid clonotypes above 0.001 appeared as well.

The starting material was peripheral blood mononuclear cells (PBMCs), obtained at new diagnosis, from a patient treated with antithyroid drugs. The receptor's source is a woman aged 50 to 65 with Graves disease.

CDR3 nucleotides: TGCGCCAGCAGCTTGACAGGGGGACCCCCGCAAAACTATGGCTACACCTTC. Translated: CASSLTGGPPQNYGYTF. This rearrangement joins TRBV5-1 to TRBJ1-2; 8 bases fit TRBD1. In germline, CDR1 is SGHRS, CDR2 YFSETQ. With V trimmed by 1 base and J by 2 bases, 10 bases remained unmatched. The CDR3 consists of 17 residues.